What follows are 9 T cell receptor beta chains derived from one specimen sequenced in a study of shared clonotypes between healthy human individuals. Data came from immunoSEQ multiplex PCR; TCRdb stores just in-frame clones and leaves some out. The sample yields some 650,000 clones, approximately 97% seen once. The sample consisted of naive CD4+ T cells sorted from blood. Subset denoted: CD45RA+ positively selected. These receptors all come from a woman in her twenties or thirties in good health.

V gene TRBV2 combines with J gene TRBJ2-1, with TRBD2 identical over 13 bases. CDR1 SNHLY and CDR2 FYNNEI come from the germline V gene. V lost 10 bases and J lost 1; bases outside the gene matches: 10. The CDR3 length is 17 residues. CDR3 amino acids: CATGTSGTLGSYNEQFF. Written as DNA, the CDR3 is TGTGCCACCGGGACTAGCGGGACGTTGGGGTCCTACAATGAGCAGTTCTTC.

This chain connects TRBV27 to TRBJ2-7; possibly TRBD2 for D (5 bases). Between the trimmed V and J ends, which lost 5 bases and 6 bases, there was a span of 14 bases. This CDR3 is 13 amino acids long. Looked up from germline, CDR1 is MNHEY and CDR2 is SMNVEV (reference sequence). CDR3 bases: TGTGCCAGCAGTCCATCTGACTACCGCGAGCAGTACTTC. Its translation: CASSPSDYREQYF.

The rearrangement links TRBV27 to TRBJ2-2; D perhaps matches TRBD2 (5 bases). Germline lookup yields CDR1 MNHEY and CDR2 SMNVEV (reference sequence). This CDR3 is 14 amino acids long. The V end lost 4 bases, the J end lost 1 base, and 7 bases lay between the germline ends. For the CDR3, the DNA is TGTGCCAGCAGTTCCAGCGGGAACACCGGGGAGCTGTTTTTT. Translating gives CASSSSGNTGELFF.

The chain has TRBV5-5 and TRBJ2-4; D call uncertain. Trimming took 4 bases from V and 3 from J, leaving 14 bases between them. The CDR3 extends over 15 amino acids. CDR1 and CDR2 from the germline V gene are SGHKS and YYEKEE (reference sequence). For the CDR3, the DNA is TGTGCCAGCAGCCAAGGACCCAGAGGCAAAAACATTCAGTACTTC. It specifies CASSQGPRGKNIQYF.

V gene TRBV7-9 combines with J gene TRBJ2-7; 14 nucleotides line up with TRBD2. The V segment lost 10 bases and the J segment 1 base; nucleotides outside the gene matches: 3. This CDR3 comprises 14 residues. Germline V CDR1 and CDR2: SEHNR, FQNEAQ (reference sequence). The CDR3 bases are TGTGCCACTCGGACTAGCGGGAGGTCCTACGAGCAGTACTTC. This sequence encodes CATRTSGRSYEQYF.

A word on this clone: Other DNA variants within this sample encode the same CDR3. The gene calls are TRBV7-9 and TRBJ2-7; D remains unclear. Germline V gene data show CDR1 as SEHNR and CDR2 as FQNEAQ (reference sequence). The CDR3 sequence is 13 residues long. V shed 1 base and J shed 2 bases, with 6 bases lying between them. The CDR3 DNA is TGTGCCAGCAGCTTAGGAGGCCCCTACGAGCAGTACTTC. Translation gives CASSLGGPYEQYF.

The chain has TRBV18 and TRBJ1-5; a weak D match, TRBD1 (5 bases). Germline-derived CDR1 and CDR2 are KGHSH and LQKENI. This CDR3 region has 14 residues. The V and J ends lost 6 bases and 6 bases respectively, with 15 bases between them. The CDR3 spells CASSQGPGGQPQHF. CDR3 DNA: TGTGCCAGCTCCCAGGGACCGGGAGGTCAGCCCCAGCATTTT. Variable domain in full (rest from reference TRBV18 and TRBJ1-5): NAGVMQNPRHLVRRRGQEARLRCSPMKGHSHVYWYRQLPEEGLKFMVYLQKENIIDESGMPKERFSAEFPKEGPSILRIQQVVRGDSAAYFCASSQGPGGQPQHFGDGTRLSIL.

The chain carries TRBV5-1 and TRBJ2-7; TRBD2 might be the D (5 bases). The CDR3 spans 16 residues. The ends were cut back, 0 bases at V and 5 bases at J, with 18 bases in the middle. Germline V gives CDR1 SGHRS, CDR2 YFSETQ. The CDR3 nucleotides read TGCGCCAGCAGCTTGGGGGGAGCGTTCACCTTCGACGAGCAGTACTTC. Translating it yields CASSLGGAFTFDEQYF.

The chain joins TRBV27 to TRBJ2-1; 8 bases agree with TRBD2. V shed 6 bases and J 7 bases; nucleotides not matched to a gene: 11. The CDR3 consists of 15 residues. Per the germline V gene, CDR1 is MNHEY and CDR2 is SMNVEV (reference sequence). CDR3 bases: TGTGCCAGCAGCTCTGTAGCGGGACGATTTAATGAGCAGTTCTTC. As protein: CASSSVAGRFNEQFF.